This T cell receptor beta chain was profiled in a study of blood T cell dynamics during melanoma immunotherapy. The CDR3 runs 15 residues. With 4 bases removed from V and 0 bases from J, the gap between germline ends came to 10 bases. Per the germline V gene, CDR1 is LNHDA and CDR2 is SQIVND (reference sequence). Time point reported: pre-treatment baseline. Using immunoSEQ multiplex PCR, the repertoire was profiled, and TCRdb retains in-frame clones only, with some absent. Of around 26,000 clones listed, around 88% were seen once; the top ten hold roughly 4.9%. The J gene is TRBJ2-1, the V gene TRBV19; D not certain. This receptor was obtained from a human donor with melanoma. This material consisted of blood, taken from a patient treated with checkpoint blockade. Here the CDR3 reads CASSTTWSSYNEQFF. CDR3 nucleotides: TGTGCCAGTAGTACTACTTGGAGCTCCTACAATGAGCAGTTCTTC.